One and the same sample provided the 15 T cell receptor beta chains below, sequenced in a study of T cell repertoires in cytomegalovirus infection. TCRdb processed the reads anew with MiXCR; each CDR3 protein has one entry. The sample shows some 300,000 distinct CDR3 sequences, roughly 15% of them seen only once. Sequenced: PBMCs. All receptors come from a human donor in good health (CMV status not recorded). Some clones in this sample may be carry-over from other donors' samples.

A few counts support this clonotype. V is TRBV20-1 and J is TRBJ2-3; a weak D match, TRBD1 (5 bases). V was cut by 0 bases and J by 0 bases, with 13 bases left in between. CDR1 and CDR2 (germline): DFQATT, SNEGSKA (reference sequence). The CDR3 totals 16 residues. CDR3 nucleotides: TGCAGTGCTAGAGATCGGAGACAGCGTAGCACAGATACGCAGTATTTT. Translation: CSARDRRQRSTDTQYF.

This clonotype was detected ten times or more. The chain couples TRBV19 to TRBJ2-6, with unresolved D. Germline values: CDR1 LNHDA, CDR2 SQIVND (reference sequence). The CDR3 covers 12 residues. The CDR3: CVPSSGANVLTF. The CDR3 DNA sequence: TGTGTCCCGAGCTCTGGGGCCAACGTCCTGACTTTC.

CDR3 loop: CASLQQTNNEQFF. The CDR3 DNA reads as TGTGCCAGCCTCCAGCAAACCAACAATGAGCAGTTCTTC. V usage is TRBV5-5 and J usage is TRBJ2-1; the D is unclear. V was clipped by 7 bases and J by 5 bases, with 13 bases between them. The CDR3 sequence is 13 residues long. CDR1 is SGHKS and CDR2 is YYEKEE in the germline V gene (reference sequence).

This clonotype was detected once. The J gene is TRBJ2-2, the V gene TRBV10-2, with a weak D call TRBD2 (5 bases). V was trimmed by 7 bases and J by 0 bases, leaving 15 bases between them. The germline gives CDR1 WSHSY, CDR2 SAAADI. The length of the CDR3 is 16 residues. As DNA, the CDR3 is TGCGCCAGCACCGAACTCGTAGCGACGAACACCGGGGAGCTGTTTTTT. It is translated as CASTELVATNTGELFF.

The gene calls are TRBV20-1 and TRBJ1-2; 10 nucleotides match TRBD1. This CDR3 region has 15 residues. J lost 1 base, V lost 6 bases, and 8 bases had no gene match. Germline CDR1 reads DFQATT; CDR2 reads SNEGSKA (reference sequence). The CDR3 is CSASGTGAFNYGYTF. CDR3 nucleotide sequence: TGCAGTGCCTCAGGGACAGGGGCGTTTAACTATGGCTACACCTTC.

This clonotype has a count of ten or more. The chain uses TRBV2 and TRBJ2-3; the D is unclear. The CDR3 extends over 13 amino acids. The V gene lost 2 bases and the J gene lost 8 bases, with 11 bases spanning the gap. Germline loops: CDR1 SNHLY, CDR2 FYNNEI. The CDR3: CASSETSPGTQYF. The CDR3 region has the DNA TGTGCCAGCAGTGAAACCTCCCCGGGTACGCAGTATTTT. Full variable domain (remainder filled in from reference TRBV2 and TRBJ2-3): EPEVTQTPSHQVTQMGQEVILRCVPISNHLYFYWYRQILGQKVEFLVSFYNNEISEKSEIFDDQFSVERPDGSNFTLKIRSTKLEDSAMYFCASSETSPGTQYFGPGTRLTVL.

This clonotype was counted many times. The chain uses TRBV12-3 or TRBV12-4 and TRBJ1-1, with 8 bases fitting TRBD1. The CDR3 has 14 amino acids. The J segment lost 3 bases and the V segment lost 3 bases, leaving 3 bases of the junction unmatched. The CDR3 is CASSLMDRDTEAFF. CDR3 in DNA: TGTGCCAGCAGTTTGATGGACAGGGACACTGAAGCTTTCTTT.

This clonotype was counted between two and nine times. The CDR3 DNA follows: TGTGCCGTCAAAGTCCGGGGAGGGCAGCCCCAGCATTTT. Protein: CAVKVRGGQPQHF. The chain recombines TRBV6-1 with TRBJ1-5, with D unresolved. This CDR3 spans 13 amino acids. V gave up 11 bases and J gave up 7 bases, with 18 bases separating them. Germline-derived CDR1 and CDR2 are MNHNS and SASEGT.

Ten or more counts support this clonotype. The chain is built from TRBV11-1 and TRBJ2-1; 8 nucleotides line up with TRBD1. Trimming removed 5 bases from V and 7 bases from J; junction bases left unmatched: 4. This CDR3 comprises 13 residues. Germline V gene sequence: CDR1 SGHAT, CDR2 FQDESV (reference sequence). CDR3 in DNA: TGTGCCAGCAGCACACGACAGGGGAATGAGCAGTTCTTC. Translated, it gives CASSTRQGNEQFF.

In this sample, this clonotype turned up many times. V usage is TRBV7-9 and J usage is TRBJ1-6; TRBD1 matches 8 bases. This CDR3 has 13 residues. Looked up from germline, CDR1 is SEHNR and CDR2 is FQNEAQ (reference sequence). V lost 5 bases and J lost 10; bases outside the gene matches: 4. The CDR3 is CASSDRGRSPLHF. For the CDR3, the DNA is TGTGCCAGCAGCGACAGGGGTAGATCACCCCTCCACTTT.

The chain links TRBV10-3 to TRBJ1-2; D is uncertain. The CDR3 has 14 residues. Germline V gene sequence: CDR1 ENHRY, CDR2 SYGVKD. V was clipped by 2 bases and J by 1 base, with 8 bases between them. The CDR3 DNA reads TGTGCCATCAGTGAGGAGTCAGATAACTATGGCTACACCTTC. This gives the protein CAISEESDNYGYTF.

The chain joins TRBV20-1 to TRBJ2-3; D is perhaps TRBD2 (6 bases). The V end lost 4 bases, the J end lost 3 bases, and 14 bases lay between the germline ends. Per germline, CDR1 DFQATT and CDR2 SNEGSKA (reference sequence). The CDR3 sequence is 14 residues long. CDR3 bases: TGCAGTGCTAAGTCCGGGGGATATACAGATACGCAGTATTTT. It is translated as CSAKSGGYTDTQYF.

This clonotype was detected once. The V and J genes are TRBV20-1 and TRBJ1-3; tentative D call: TRBD1 (6 bases). The CDR3 covers 18 residues. V shed 6 bases and J shed 0 bases, with 24 bases lying between them. Germline CDR1 DFQATT, CDR2 SNEGSKA (reference sequence). DNA for the CDR3: TGCAGTGCGGGAGGGGGGCTCACTGACCCTTCCTCTGGAAACACCATATATTTT. This translates into CSAGGGLTDPSSGNTIYF.

This clonotype was picked up many times. The V and J genes are TRBV7-9 and TRBJ1-5; 9 bases match TRBD1. J lost 5 bases, V lost 5 bases, and 4 bases had no gene match. Germline V gives CDR1 SEHNR, CDR2 FQNEAQ (reference sequence). The CDR3 contains 14 residues. The CDR3 loop reads CASSPGQGHQPQHF. Written as DNA, the CDR3 is TGTGCCAGCAGCCCCGGACAGGGGCATCAGCCCCAGCATTTT.

This clonotype was seen many times. This chain links TRBV7-8 with TRBJ1-1; no clear D gene. Germline V gene lookup returns CDR1 SGHVS and CDR2 FQNEAQ. The V gene lost 1 base and the J gene lost 1 base, with 7 bases spanning the gap. The CDR3 is made up of 14 amino acids. CDR3 residues: CASSLVLTNTEAFF. The CDR3 DNA sequence: TGTGCCAGCAGCTTAGTTCTTACGAACACTGAAGCTTTCTTT.